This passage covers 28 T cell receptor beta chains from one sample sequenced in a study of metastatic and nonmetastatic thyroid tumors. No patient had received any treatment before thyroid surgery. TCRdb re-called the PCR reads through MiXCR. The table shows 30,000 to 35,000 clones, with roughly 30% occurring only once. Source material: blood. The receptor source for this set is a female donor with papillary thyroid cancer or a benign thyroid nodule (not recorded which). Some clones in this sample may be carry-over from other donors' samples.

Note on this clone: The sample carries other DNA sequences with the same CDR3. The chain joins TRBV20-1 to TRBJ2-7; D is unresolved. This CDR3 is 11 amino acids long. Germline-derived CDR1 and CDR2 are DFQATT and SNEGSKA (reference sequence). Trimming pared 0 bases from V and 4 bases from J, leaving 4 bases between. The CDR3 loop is CSARDGYEQYF. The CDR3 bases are TGCAGTGCTAGAGATGGATACGAGCAGTACTTC.

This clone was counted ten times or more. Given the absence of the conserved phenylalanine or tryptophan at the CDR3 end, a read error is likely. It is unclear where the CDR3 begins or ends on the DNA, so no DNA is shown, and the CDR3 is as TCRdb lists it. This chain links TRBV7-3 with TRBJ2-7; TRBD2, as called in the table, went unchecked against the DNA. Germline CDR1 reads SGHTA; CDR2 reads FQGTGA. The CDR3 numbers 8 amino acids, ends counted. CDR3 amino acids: CASSAAAG.

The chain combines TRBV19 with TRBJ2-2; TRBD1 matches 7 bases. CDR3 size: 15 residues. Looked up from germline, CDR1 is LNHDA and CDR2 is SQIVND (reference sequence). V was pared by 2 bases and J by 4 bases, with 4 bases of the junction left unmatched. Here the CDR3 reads CASSILAGGTGELFF. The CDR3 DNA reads TGTGCCAGTAGTATACTGGCAGGGGGCACCGGGGAGCTGTTTTTT.

The CDR3 nucleotides read TGCAGTGCTCAAACAGCCTTAGGACAATCCCAAATTACAGAGACCCAGTACTTC. It translates to CSAQTALGQSQITETQYF. The chain combines TRBV20-1 with TRBJ2-5; TRBD1 might be the D (5 bases). Germline CDR1 and CDR2: DFQATT and SNEGSKA (reference sequence). The CDR3 extends over 18 amino acids. V gave up 5 bases and J gave up 4 bases, with 29 bases separating them.

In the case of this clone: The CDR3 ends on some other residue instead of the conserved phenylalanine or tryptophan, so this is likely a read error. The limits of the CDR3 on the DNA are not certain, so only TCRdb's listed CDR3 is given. This CDR3 reads CSARDGGM. The rearrangement joins TRBV20-1 to TRBJ2-7; the table's D call, TRBD1, has no DNA check behind it. Germline lookup yields CDR1 DFQATT and CDR2 SNEGSKA (reference sequence). The CDR3 is 8 amino acids in total, end residues counted.

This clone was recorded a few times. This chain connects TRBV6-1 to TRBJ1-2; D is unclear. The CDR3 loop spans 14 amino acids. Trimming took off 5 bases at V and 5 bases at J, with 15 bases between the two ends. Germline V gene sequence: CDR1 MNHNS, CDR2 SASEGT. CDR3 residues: CASSSGRGHYGYTF. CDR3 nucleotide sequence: TGTGCCAGCAGTTCCGGCCGGGGTCATTATGGCTACACCTTC.

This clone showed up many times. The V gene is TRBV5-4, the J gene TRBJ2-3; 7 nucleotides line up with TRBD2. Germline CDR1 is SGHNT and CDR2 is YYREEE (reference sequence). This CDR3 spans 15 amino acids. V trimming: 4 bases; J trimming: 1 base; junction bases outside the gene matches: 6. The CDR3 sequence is CASSPAGKGTDTQYF. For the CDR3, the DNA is TGTGCCAGCAGCCCAGCGGGAAAGGGCACAGATACGCAGTATTTT.

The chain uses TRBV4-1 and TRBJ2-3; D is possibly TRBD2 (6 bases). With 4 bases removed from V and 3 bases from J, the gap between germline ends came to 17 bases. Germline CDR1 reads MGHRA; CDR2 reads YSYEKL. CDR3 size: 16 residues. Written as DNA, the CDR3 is TGCGCCAGCAGCCCTCTGGAGGGAGGAGGGACAGATACGCAGTATTTT. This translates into CASSPLEGGGTDTQYF.

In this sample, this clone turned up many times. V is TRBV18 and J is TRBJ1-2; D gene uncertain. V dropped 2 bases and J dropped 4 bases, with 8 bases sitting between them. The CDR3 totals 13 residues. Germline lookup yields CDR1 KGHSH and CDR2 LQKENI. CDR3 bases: TGTGCCAGCTCACCAGGGGAGAGCTATGGCTACACCTTC. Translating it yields CASSPGESYGYTF.

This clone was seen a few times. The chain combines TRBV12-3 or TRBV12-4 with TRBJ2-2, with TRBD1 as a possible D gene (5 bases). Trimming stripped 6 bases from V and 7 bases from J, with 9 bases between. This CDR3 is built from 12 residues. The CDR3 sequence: CASSPTGGELFF. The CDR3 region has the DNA TGTGCCAGCAGCCCAACAGGCGGGGAGCTGTTTTTT.

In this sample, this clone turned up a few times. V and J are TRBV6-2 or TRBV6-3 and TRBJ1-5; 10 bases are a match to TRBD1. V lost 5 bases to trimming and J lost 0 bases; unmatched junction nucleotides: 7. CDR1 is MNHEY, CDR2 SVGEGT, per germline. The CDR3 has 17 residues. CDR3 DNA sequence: TGTGCCAGCAGTGACTGGGGACAGGGGTATAGCAATCAGCCCCAGCATTTT. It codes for CASSDWGQGYSNQPQHF.

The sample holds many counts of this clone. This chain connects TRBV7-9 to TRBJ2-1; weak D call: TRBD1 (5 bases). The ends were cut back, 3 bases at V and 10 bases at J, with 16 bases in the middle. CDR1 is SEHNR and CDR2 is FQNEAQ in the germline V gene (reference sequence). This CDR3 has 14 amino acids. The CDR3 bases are TGTGCCAGCAGCTTCCCCACCAGGGTGAGGGAGCAGTTCTTC. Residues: CASSFPTRVREQFF.

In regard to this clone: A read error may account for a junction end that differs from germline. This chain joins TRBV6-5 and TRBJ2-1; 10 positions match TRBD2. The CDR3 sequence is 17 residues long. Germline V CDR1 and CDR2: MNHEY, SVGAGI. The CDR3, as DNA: TGCGCCAGCAGTGACTCAATAGCGGGGGGATACTACAATGAGCAGTTCTTC. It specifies CASSDSIAGGYYNEQFF.

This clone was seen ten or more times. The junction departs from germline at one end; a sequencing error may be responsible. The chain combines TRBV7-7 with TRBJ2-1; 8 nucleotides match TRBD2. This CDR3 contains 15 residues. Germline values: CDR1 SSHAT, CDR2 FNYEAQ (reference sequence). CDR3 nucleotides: TGTGCTAGCAGCTTCGGGGGGGCAGGATCCAATGAGCAGTTCTTC. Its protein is CASSFGGAGSNEQFF.

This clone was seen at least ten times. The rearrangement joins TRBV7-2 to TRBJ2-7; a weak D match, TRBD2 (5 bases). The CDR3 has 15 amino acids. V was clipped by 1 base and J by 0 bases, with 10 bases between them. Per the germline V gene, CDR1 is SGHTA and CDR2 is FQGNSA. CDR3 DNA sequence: TGTGCCAGCAGCTTAGGTGGGAGCGTCTCCTACGAGCAGTACTTC. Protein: CASSLGGSVSYEQYF.

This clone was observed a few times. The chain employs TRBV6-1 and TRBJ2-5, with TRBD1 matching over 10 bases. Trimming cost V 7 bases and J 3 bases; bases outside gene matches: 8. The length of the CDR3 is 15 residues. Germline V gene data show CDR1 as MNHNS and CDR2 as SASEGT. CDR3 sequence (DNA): TGTGCCAGCACCCTCGGGACAGGGGACGAAGAGACCCAGTACTTC. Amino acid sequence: CASTLGTGDEETQYF.

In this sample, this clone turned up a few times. CDR3: CASTRGVRQYF. In DNA, the CDR3 is TGTGCCAGCACCCGCGGGGTACGGCAGTATTTT. The chain joins TRBV27 to TRBJ2-3; tentatively, D is TRBD2 (6 bases). The germline gives CDR1 MNHEY, CDR2 SMNVEV (reference sequence). The CDR3 contains 11 residues. Deletions cut 7 bases from V and 11 bases from J, with 13 bases between.

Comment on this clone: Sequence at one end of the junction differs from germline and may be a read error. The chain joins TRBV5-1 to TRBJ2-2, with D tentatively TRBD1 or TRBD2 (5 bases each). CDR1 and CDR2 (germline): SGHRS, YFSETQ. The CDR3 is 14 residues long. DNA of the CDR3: TGCGCCAGCAGCCCTTCGGTAGGGGCCGGGGAGCTGTTTTTC. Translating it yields CASSPSVGAGELFF.

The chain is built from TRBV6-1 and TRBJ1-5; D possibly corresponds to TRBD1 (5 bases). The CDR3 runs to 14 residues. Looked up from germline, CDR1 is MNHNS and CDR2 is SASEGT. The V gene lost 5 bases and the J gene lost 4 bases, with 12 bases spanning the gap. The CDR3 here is CASSPGTENQPQHF. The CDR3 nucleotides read TGTGCCAGCAGTCCTGGGACCGAGAATCAGCCCCAGCATTTT.

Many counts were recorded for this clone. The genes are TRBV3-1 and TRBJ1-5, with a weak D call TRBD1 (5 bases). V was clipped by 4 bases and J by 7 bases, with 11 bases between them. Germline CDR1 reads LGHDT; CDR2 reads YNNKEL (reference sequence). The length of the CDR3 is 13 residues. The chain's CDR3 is CASSPGGRQPQHF. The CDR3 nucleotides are TGTGCCAGCAGCCCCGGGGGGAGGCAGCCCCAGCATTTT. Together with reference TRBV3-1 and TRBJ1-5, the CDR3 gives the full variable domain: DTAVSQTPKYLVTQMGNDKSIKCEQNLGHDTMYWYKQDSKKFLKIMFSYNNKELIINETVPNRFSPKSPDKAHLNLHINSLELGDSAVYFCASSPGGRQPQHFGDGTRLSIL.

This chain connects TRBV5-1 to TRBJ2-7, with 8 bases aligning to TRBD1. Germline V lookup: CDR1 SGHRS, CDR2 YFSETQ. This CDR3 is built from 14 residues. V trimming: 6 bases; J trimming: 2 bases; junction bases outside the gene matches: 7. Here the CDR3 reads CASKTGAQTYEQYF. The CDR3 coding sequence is TGCGCCAGCAAGACAGGGGCCCAAACCTACGAGCAGTACTTC.

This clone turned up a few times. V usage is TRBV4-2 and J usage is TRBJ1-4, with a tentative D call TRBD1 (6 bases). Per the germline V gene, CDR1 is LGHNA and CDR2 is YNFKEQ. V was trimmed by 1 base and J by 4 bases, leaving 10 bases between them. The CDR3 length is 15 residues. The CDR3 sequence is CASSQVGQHNEKLFF. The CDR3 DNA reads TGTGCCAGCAGCCAAGTTGGACAGCATAATGAAAAACTGTTTTTT.

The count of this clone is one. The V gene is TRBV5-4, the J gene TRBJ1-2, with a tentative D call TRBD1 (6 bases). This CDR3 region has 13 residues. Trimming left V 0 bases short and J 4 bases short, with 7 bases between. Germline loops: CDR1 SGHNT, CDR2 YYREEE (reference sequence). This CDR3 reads CASSLDRAYGYTF. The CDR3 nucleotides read TGTGCCAGCAGCTTGGACAGGGCCTATGGCTACACCTTC.

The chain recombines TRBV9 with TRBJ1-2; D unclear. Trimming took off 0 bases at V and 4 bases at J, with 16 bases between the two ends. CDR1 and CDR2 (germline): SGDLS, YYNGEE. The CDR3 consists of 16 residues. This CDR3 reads CASSVVHTEGGYGYTF. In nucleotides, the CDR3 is TGTGCCAGCAGCGTAGTACATACGGAGGGAGGCTATGGCTACACCTTC.

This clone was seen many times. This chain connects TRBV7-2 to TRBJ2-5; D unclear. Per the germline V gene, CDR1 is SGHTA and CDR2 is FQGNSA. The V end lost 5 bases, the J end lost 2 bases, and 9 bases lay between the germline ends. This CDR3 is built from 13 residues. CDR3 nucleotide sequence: TGTGCCAGCAGCCCCGGTCATCAAGAGACCCAGTACTTC. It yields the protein CASSPGHQETQYF.

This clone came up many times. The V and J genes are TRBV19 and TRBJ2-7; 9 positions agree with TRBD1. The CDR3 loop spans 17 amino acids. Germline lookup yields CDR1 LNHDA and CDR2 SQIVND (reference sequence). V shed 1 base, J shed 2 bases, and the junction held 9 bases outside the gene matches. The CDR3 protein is CASSIAPHGTGTYEQYF. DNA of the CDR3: TGTGCCAGTAGTATAGCCCCGCACGGGACAGGGACCTACGAGCAGTACTTC.

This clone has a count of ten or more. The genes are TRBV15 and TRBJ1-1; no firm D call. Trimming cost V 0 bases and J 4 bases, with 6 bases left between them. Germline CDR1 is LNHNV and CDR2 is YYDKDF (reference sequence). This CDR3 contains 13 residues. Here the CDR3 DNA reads TGTGCCACCAGCAGAGAGTGGAGCACTGAAGCTTTCTTT. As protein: CATSREWSTEAFF.

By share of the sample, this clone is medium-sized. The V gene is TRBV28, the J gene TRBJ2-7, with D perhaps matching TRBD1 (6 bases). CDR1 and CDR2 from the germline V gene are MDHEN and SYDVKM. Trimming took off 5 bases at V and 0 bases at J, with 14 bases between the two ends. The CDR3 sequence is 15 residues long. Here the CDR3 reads CASSPHRQVSYEQYF. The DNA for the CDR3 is TGTGCCAGCAGTCCCCACAGACAGGTCTCCTACGAGCAGTACTTC.